This is a list of T cell receptor beta chains from one sample in a study of shared clonotypes between healthy human individuals. Using immunoSEQ multiplex PCR, the repertoire was profiled, and TCRdb retains in-frame clones only, with some absent. Of approximately 1,500,000 clones in the sample, approximately 98% were seen once. The sample consisted of naive CD4+ T cells sorted from blood. The receptors were gathered from a man aged 25 to 40 in good health. The conserved cysteine and the conserved F or W are not part of the CDR3 here. Each record gives: CDR3 length, J gene, V gene, CDR3 protein.

12 TRBJ2-7 TRBV9 ASSVGQPNYEQY
14 TRBJ1-5 TRBV28 ASSRAGGPKNQPQH
11 TRBJ2-3 TRBV5-4 ASSFTEEDTQY
10 TRBJ2-3 TRBV5-1 ASSFLTDTQY
16 TRBJ1-1 TRBV10-2 ASSGNSGTLNGNTEAF
10 TRBJ2-7 TRBV30 AWRKGAYEQY
10 TRBJ1-5 TRBV7-8 ASSLHNQPQH
12 TRBJ2-3 TRBV2 ASSEGATTDTQY
12 TRBJ2-7 TRBV6-5 ASRRAGDGREQY
14 TRBJ2-1 TRBV19 ASSIIGREGRDEQF
10 TRBJ1-2 TRBV2 AFQDRADGYT
10 TRBJ2-1 TRBV28 ASTGPYNEQF
10 TRBJ2-3 TRBV29-1 SGGLGTDTQY
15 TRBJ2-1 TRBV25-1 ASSEPTGGSSYNEQF
13 TRBJ1-5 TRBV10-3 AISEARTANQPQH
15 TRBJ1-1 TRBV27 ASAPLLDHIMNTEAF
14 TRBJ2-3 TRBV21-1 ASITSLAGGRDTQY
15 TRBJ2-5 TRBV11-2 ASSIAHRREAGETQY
11 TRBJ2-1 TRBV6-5 ASSLGRYNEQF
10 TRBJ1-4 TRBV30 AVGGGVEKLF